These T cell receptor beta chains were read from a single sample in a study of cytotoxic CD8 clonotypes in ibrutinib-treated CLL. Measured with immunoSEQ multiplex PCR; TCRdb has only the in-frame clones, and not every one. The sample has fewer than 90,000 clones, 68% seen once. The sample was PBMCs, taken after 12 months of ibrutinib treatment. These TCRs come from a human donor with chronic lymphocytic leukemia. Each CDR3 is given without its conserved first and last residue.

V gene	J gene	CDR3 length	CDR3 protein
TRBV7-2	TRBJ1-3	12	ASSPDRAGNTIY
TRBV27	TRBJ2-3	16	ASSSPTGLISSTDTQY
TRBV7-9	TRBJ1-5	10	ASSLADQPQH
TRBV7-2	TRBJ2-3	14	ASSLGSGAIADTQY
TRBV6-5	TRBJ2-5	12	ASRDSGGGETQY
TRBV6-5	TRBJ2-1	12	ASLTGKFGNEQF
TRBV6-1	TRBJ1-1	12	ASSEQGMNTEAF
TRBV10-1	TRBJ1-2	11	ASSLTGNYGYT
TRBV2	TRBJ1-5	13	ASSEEQGDNQPQH
TRBV2	TRBJ1-4	13	ASSILQSLGEKLF
TRBV7-2	TRBJ2-7	11	ASSLATGYEQY
TRBV7-2	TRBJ1-3	14	ASSSTGATSGNTIY
TRBV6-6	TRBJ1-1	12	ASSPLGPNTEAF
TRBV7-9	TRBJ2-5	11	ASRGGPRETQY
TRBV7-9	TRBJ1-3	13	ASSLGDRGGNTIY
TRBV5-4	TRBJ2-5	13	ASSLVGAFRETQY
TRBV18	TRBJ1-2	15	ASSPIRGWNWGYGYT
TRBV6-1	TRBJ1-1	11	ASSFQMNTEAF
TRBV15	TRBJ1-1	11	ATSRDRLTEAF
TRBV4-3	TRBJ2-7	14	ASSQGVRGHVNEQY
TRBV14	TRBJ2-7	11	ASSQGPWGEQY
TRBV19	TRBJ1-5	11	ASSTSGIQPQH